A single sample gave rise to the 26 T cell receptor beta chains below, sequenced in a study of Tregs in tolerant kidney transplant recipients. Method: immunoSEQ multiplex PCR; TCRdb's copy keeps in-frame clones and lacks some. This sample has tens of thousands of clones; 95% to 98% occur once, and the top ten carry around 0.3%. The material sequenced was Tregs from blood, taken before the transplant. All receptors derive from a human donor who received a combined kidney and bone marrow transplant.

The J gene is TRBJ1-4, the V gene TRBV2, with D unclear. This CDR3 contains 13 residues. Trimming cost V 3 bases and J 2 bases, with 4 bases left between them. Per the germline V gene, CDR1 is SNHLY and CDR2 is FYNNEI. The CDR3 protein is CASSDQTNEKLFF. CDR3 DNA: TGTGCCAGCAGTGACCAGACTAATGAAAAACTGTTTTTT.

The chain joins TRBV7-2 to TRBJ1-4; 11 bases fit TRBD1. The CDR3 is 13 amino acids. The germline V gene has CDR1 SGHTA and CDR2 FQGNSA. The junction had 1 base not matched to a gene; V was cut back by 8 bases and J by 5 bases. The CDR3 nucleotides are TGTGCCAGCCGGGACAGGGGGAATGAAAAACTGTTTTTT. Translation gives CASRDRGNEKLFF.

V usage is TRBV18 and J usage is TRBJ2-7; TRBD1 might be the D (5 bases). V was cut by 3 bases and J by 0 bases, with 9 bases left in between. The germline gives CDR1 KGHSH, CDR2 LQKENI. The CDR3 spans 14 residues. CDR3 protein: CASSPRTPSYEQYF. Written as DNA, the CDR3 is TGTGCCAGCTCACCCCGGACACCCTCCTACGAGCAGTACTTC.

The chain links TRBV19 to TRBJ2-1; tentatively, D is TRBD2 (6 bases). Germline CDR1 LNHDA, CDR2 SQIVND (reference sequence). There are 12 residues in the CDR3. Trimming took off 7 bases at V and 7 bases at J, with 11 bases between the two ends. This CDR3 reads CASTRGRNEQFF. CDR3 bases: TGTGCCAGTACTCGGGGGAGGAATGAGCAGTTCTTC. The full variable domain, completed using reference TRBV19 and TRBJ2-1, is DGGITQSPKYLFRKEGQNVTLSCEQNLNHDAMYWYRQDPGQGLRLIYYSQIVNDFQKGDIAEGYSVSREKKESFPLTVTSAQKNPTAFYLCASTRGRNEQFFGPGTRLTVL.

The rearrangement links TRBV6-5 to TRBJ1-2; tentative D call: TRBD1 (6 bases). The CDR3 loop spans 12 amino acids. The V end was cut by 10 bases, the J end by 4 bases, with 13 bases between. Germline V gene sequence: CDR1 MNHEY, CDR2 SVGAGI. CDR3 loop: CATKQGLYGYTF. CDR3 coding DNA: TGTGCCACCAAACAGGGCCTCTATGGCTACACCTTC.

The chain links TRBV28 to TRBJ1-2; TRBD1 matches 7 bases. Germline loops: CDR1 MDHEN, CDR2 SYDVKM. Trimming cost V 2 bases and J 3 bases; bases outside gene matches: 3. The CDR3 runs to 14 residues. The CDR3 region has the DNA TGTGCCAGCAGTTTAGAGGGGGCACACTATGGCTACACCTTC. This translates into CASSLEGAHYGYTF.

The chain is built from TRBV7-8 and TRBJ1-5; D unclear. Trimming stripped 5 bases from V and 4 bases from J, with 6 bases between. This CDR3 has 12 residues. The germline gives CDR1 SGHVS, CDR2 FQNEAQ. The CDR3, as DNA: TGTGCCAGCAGCCCAAAAAATCAGCCCCAGCATTTT. Translation gives CASSPKNQPQHF. The variable domain in full, with the rest retrieved from reference TRBV7-8 and TRBJ1-5, is GAGVSQSPRYKVAKRGQDVALRCDPISGHVSLFWYQQALGQGPEFLTYFQNEAQLDKSGLPSDRFFAERPEGSVSTLKIQRTQQEDSAVYLCASSPKNQPQHFGDGTRLSIL.

The chain employs TRBV5-4 and TRBJ2-7; a possible D gene is TRBD2 (6 bases). Trimming pared 4 bases from V and 6 bases from J, leaving 20 bases between. The germline CDR1 and CDR2 sequences are SGHNT and YYREEE (reference sequence). The CDR3 extends over 15 amino acids. The CDR3 DNA follows: TGTGCCAGCAGCAGGGAGGTTCTGTTGGGCTCCGAGCAGTACTTC. Protein: CASSREVLLGSEQYF.

V and J are TRBV10-3 and TRBJ2-2; 7 bases align to TRBD1. The CDR3 loop spans 13 amino acids. Germline CDR1 and CDR2: ENHRY and SYGVKD. With 10 bases clipped from V and 6 bases from J, the junction kept 8 bases outside the gene matches. CDR3 sequence (DNA): TGTGCCACCAACGACAGGGACGCCGGGGAGCTGTTTTTT. Protein sequence: CATNDRDAGELFF.

The V and J genes are TRBV6-1 and TRBJ1-5; 8 bases are shared with TRBD1. The CDR3 has 15 residues. V lost 8 bases, J lost 4 bases, and 10 bases stayed unmatched. Per the germline V gene, CDR1 is MNHNS and CDR2 is SASEGT. Here the CDR3 DNA reads TGTGCCAGCTACCCCAGGGGGCAGGGAAATCAGCCCCAGCATTTT. Amino acids: CASYPRGQGNQPQHF.

The chain uses TRBV7-8 and TRBJ2-1, with D maybe TRBD1 (5 bases). V shed 6 bases and J shed 7 bases, with 10 bases lying between them. The CDR3 contains 12 residues. CDR1 and CDR2 from the germline V gene are SGHVS and FQNEAQ. The CDR3 is CASRGPGNEQFF. For the CDR3, the DNA is TGTGCCAGCAGGGGGCCGGGTAATGAGCAGTTCTTC.

The rearrangement links TRBV10-3 to TRBJ2-3; tentatively, D is TRBD2 (5 bases). The CDR3 has 15 residues. Looked up from germline, CDR1 is ENHRY and CDR2 is SYGVKD. V lost 6 bases and J lost 0, with 13 bases in between. CDR3 in DNA: TGTGCCATCAGCCAGCGGAAATCTAGCACAGATACGCAGTATTTT. This gives the protein CAISQRKSSTDTQYF.

The chain carries TRBV19 and TRBJ1-2, with D possibly matching TRBD1 (6 bases). This CDR3 has 16 residues. With 4 bases removed from V and 2 bases from J, the gap between germline ends came to 17 bases. Germline assignment: CDR1 LNHDA and CDR2 SQIVND (reference sequence). In DNA form, the CDR3 reads TGTGCCAGTAGTACTCCTACACAGGGTTTGAACTATGGCTACACCTTC. It codes for CASSTPTQGLNYGYTF.

This clone was observed once. V gene TRBV6-6 combines with J gene TRBJ2-2; 7 bases line up with TRBD1. Germline V lookup: CDR1 MNHNY, CDR2 SVGAGI (reference sequence). With 6 bases clipped from V and 0 bases from J, the junction kept 4 bases outside the gene matches. CDR3 length: 15 residues. The CDR3 here is CASRIQGSNTGELFF. Here the CDR3 DNA reads TGTGCCAGCAGAATACAGGGGTCGAACACCGGGGAGCTGTTTTTT.

The chain couples TRBV6-6 to TRBJ2-4, with a weak D call TRBD1 (5 bases). Looked up from germline, CDR1 is MNHNY and CDR2 is SVGAGI (reference sequence). Deletions cut 7 bases from V and 0 bases from J, with 10 bases between. The CDR3 contains 14 residues. As DNA, the CDR3 is TGTGCCAGCAAAGGGGTAGTAGCCAAAAACATTCAGTACTTC. Amino acid sequence: CASKGVVAKNIQYF.

The V gene is TRBV6-5, the J gene TRBJ2-7; 9 nucleotides align to TRBD2. The CDR3 length is 16 residues. J was trimmed by 1 base and V by 4 bases; bases with no gene match: 8. In germline, CDR1 is MNHEY, CDR2 SVGAGI. The CDR3 DNA reads TGTGCCAGCAGTTTTGTTAGCGGGGGCCTTTCCTACGAGCAGTACTTC. Amino acid sequence: CASSFVSGGLSYEQYF.

This chain joins TRBV5-1 and TRBJ2-3, with no clear D. Trimming pared 0 bases from V and 2 bases from J, leaving 10 bases between. Germline V gives CDR1 SGHRS, CDR2 YFSETQ. CDR3 length: 15 residues. CDR3 residues: CASSLDVRHTDTQYF. CDR3 nucleotides: TGCGCCAGCAGCTTGGATGTGCGGCACACAGATACGCAGTATTTT. Combining the CDR3 with reference TRBV5-1 and TRBJ2-3 gives the whole variable domain KAGVTQTPRYLIKTRGQQVTLSCSPISGHRSVSWYQQTPGQGLQFLFEYFSETQRNKGNFPGRFSGRQFSNSRSEMNVSTLELGDSALYLCASSLDVRHTDTQYFGPGTRLTVL.

This clone was found once. The J gene is TRBJ2-5, the V gene TRBV11-1, with D hard to call. V was pared by 1 base and J by 2 bases, with 5 bases between. In germline, CDR1 is SGHAT, CDR2 FQDESV (reference sequence). This CDR3 has 13 residues. The CDR3 region has the DNA TGTGCCAGCAGCTTAGGGCAACAAGAGACCCAGTACTTC. Translated, it gives CASSLGQQETQYF. The full variable domain, with the rest looked up from reference TRBV11-1 and TRBJ2-5, is EAEVAQSPRYKITEKSQAVAFWCDPISGHATLYWYRQILGQGPELLVQFQDESVVDDSQLPKDRFSAERLKGVDSTLKIQPAELGDSAMYLCASSLGQQETQYFGPGTRLLVL.

The rearrangement joins TRBV5-8 to TRBJ2-5, with 10 bases lining up with TRBD2. CDR3 size: 15 residues. Germline CDR1 is SGHTS and CDR2 is YDEGEE. The V and J ends lost 4 bases and 1 base, in that order; junction bases with no gene match: 4. Here the CDR3 reads CASSRLAGGQETQYF. The CDR3 nucleotides read TGTGCCAGCAGCAGACTAGCGGGTGGCCAAGAGACCCAGTACTTC.

This clone was seen just once. The V call is TRBV4-1, the J call TRBJ1-4; no reliable D call. Germline V gene data show CDR1 as MGHRA and CDR2 as YSYEKL. Trimming cost V 0 bases and J 8 bases, with 16 bases left between them. This CDR3 has 16 residues. The chain's CDR3 is CASSQDPTESWEKLFF. CDR3 coding DNA: TGCGCCAGCAGCCAAGATCCCACAGAGAGTTGGGAAAAACTGTTTTTT.

V usage is TRBV5-4 and J usage is TRBJ2-3; 9 positions agree with TRBD1. This CDR3 is built from 18 residues. Germline CDR1 and CDR2: SGHNT and YYREEE (reference sequence). The trim removed 4 bases at V and 3 bases at J, leaving 15 bases unmatched. This CDR3 reads CASSQPFPGQGSTDTQYF. CDR3 coding DNA: TGTGCCAGCAGCCAACCGTTCCCGGGACAGGGTAGTACAGATACGCAGTATTTT. Together with reference TRBV5-4 and TRBJ2-3, the CDR3 gives the full variable domain: ETGVTQSPTHLIKTRGQQVTLRCSSQSGHNTVSWYQQALGQGPQFIFQYYREEENGRGNFPPRFSGLQFPNYSSELNVNALELDDSALYLCASSQPFPGQGSTDTQYFGPGTRLTVL.

The rearrangement links TRBV28 to TRBJ1-2, with 10 bases fitting TRBD1. Germline CDR1 MDHEN, CDR2 SYDVKM. Losses at the gene ends were 6 bases for V and 4 bases for J; bases not matched to a gene: 5. The CDR3 covers 14 residues. The CDR3 bases are TGTGCCAGCAGGAGACAGGGGGCCGTCTATGGCTACACCTTC. Its translation: CASRRQGAVYGYTF.

This chain uses TRBV19 with TRBJ2-4, with D possibly TRBD1 on 6 matching bases. The CDR3 runs 13 residues. V shed 7 bases and J shed 0 bases, with 7 bases lying between them. Germline-derived CDR1 and CDR2 are LNHDA and SQIVND (reference sequence). CDR3 nucleotides: TGTGCCAGTACGGACAGAGCCAAAAACATTCAGTACTTC. Translated: CASTDRAKNIQYF.

The chain carries TRBV21-1 and TRBJ1-2. TRBV21-1 counts as a pseudogene. The CDR3 is 13 residues long. As DNA, the CDR3 is TGTGCCAGCAGATTAGCCGCTAACTATGGCTACACCTTC. Protein sequence: CASRLAANYGYTF.

This clone was picked up one time. The chain couples TRBV7-9 to TRBJ1-2; D is perhaps TRBD1 (6 bases). This CDR3 spans 14 amino acids. The germline gives CDR1 SEHNR, CDR2 FQNEAQ (reference sequence). Deletions cut 3 bases from V and 2 bases from J, with 10 bases between. The CDR3 spells CASSLGQGNYGYTF. In DNA, the CDR3 is TGTGCCAGCAGCTTGGGACAAGGAAACTATGGCTACACCTTC.

In regard to this clone: A junction end diverges from the germline sequence, so it may reflect a read error. The chain uses TRBV7-8 and TRBJ2-7; 7 nucleotides agree with TRBD2. The V gene's germline CDR1 is SGHVS and CDR2 FQNEAQ. The CDR3 contains 12 residues. This CDR3 is CASSAGVGPDNF. CDR3 DNA sequence: TGTGCCAGCAGCGCGGGGGTCGGGCCAGATAACTTC.